The clone carrying this TCR beta chain has ten or more counts. Genomic DNA constituted the template upon which TCR beta VDJ and CDR3 profiling was performed. TCRdb reanalysed the reads using MiXCR and keeps one entry per CDR3 protein. The sample includes about half a million distinct CDR3 sequences, around 33% seen only once; the top ten take 0.8% to 0.85%. The data were obtained in a study of CD8+CD57+ T cells in acquired aplastic anemia. Turning to the study itself: Sorted cells (CD4+ and CD8+) yielded DNA amounts that averaged around 3.5 ug.

The sequenced patients had an expansion of CD8+CD57+ cells seen by flow cytometry. No therapy had been given to the patients at the time of blood sampling. Germline V gives CDR1 LNHDA, CDR2 SQIVND (reference sequence). The V end was cut by 3 bases, the J end by 4 bases, with 9 bases between. The length of the CDR3 is 13 residues. The sequencing sample was made of sorted CD4+, CD8+, or CD8+CD57+ T cells (not recorded which) from PBMCs. The J gene is TRBJ2-5, the V gene TRBV19; D gene uncertain. This sequence originates from a human donor with aplastic anemia. CDR3 loop: CASSMGGRETQYF. The CDR3 DNA reads as TGTGCCAGTAGTATGGGCGGAAGAGAGACCCAGTACTTC.